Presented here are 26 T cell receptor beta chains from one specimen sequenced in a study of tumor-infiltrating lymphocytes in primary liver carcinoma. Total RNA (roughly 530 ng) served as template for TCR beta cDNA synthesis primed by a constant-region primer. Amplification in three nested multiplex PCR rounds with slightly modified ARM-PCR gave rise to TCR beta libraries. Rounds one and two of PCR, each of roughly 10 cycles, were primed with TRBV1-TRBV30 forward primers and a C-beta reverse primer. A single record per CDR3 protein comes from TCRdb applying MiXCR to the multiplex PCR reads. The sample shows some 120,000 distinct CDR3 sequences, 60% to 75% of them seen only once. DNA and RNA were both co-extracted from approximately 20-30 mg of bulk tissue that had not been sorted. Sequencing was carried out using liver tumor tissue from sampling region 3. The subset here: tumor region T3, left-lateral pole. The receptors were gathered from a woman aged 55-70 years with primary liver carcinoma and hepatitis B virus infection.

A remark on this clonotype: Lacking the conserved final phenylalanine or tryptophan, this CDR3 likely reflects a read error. CDR3 DNA: TGTGCCAGTAGCAAGACTAGCGGCCGGCAAGAGACCCAGTACTTA. Its protein is CASSKTSGRQETQYL. The V and J genes are TRBV11-1 and TRBJ2-5; 9 nucleotides align to TRBD2. V dropped 9 bases and J dropped 2; count of bases not matched to a gene: 10. Looked up from germline, CDR1 is SGHAT and CDR2 is FQDESV (reference sequence). The CDR3 runs to 15 residues.

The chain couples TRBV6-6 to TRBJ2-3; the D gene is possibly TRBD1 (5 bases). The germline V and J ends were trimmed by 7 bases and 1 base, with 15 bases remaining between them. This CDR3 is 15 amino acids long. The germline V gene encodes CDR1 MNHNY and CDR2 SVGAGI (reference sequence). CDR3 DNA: TGTGCCAGCAAATCGATAGGGGATCGCACAGATACGCAGTATTTT. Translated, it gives CASKSIGDRTDTQYF.

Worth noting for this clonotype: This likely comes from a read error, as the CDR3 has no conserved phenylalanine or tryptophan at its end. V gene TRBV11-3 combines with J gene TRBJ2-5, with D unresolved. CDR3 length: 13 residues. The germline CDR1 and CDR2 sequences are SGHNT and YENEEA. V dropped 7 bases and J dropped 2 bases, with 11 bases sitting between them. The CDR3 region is CASNLVGQETQYL. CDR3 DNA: TGTGCCAGCAACCTAGTCGGTCAAGAGACCCAGTACTTA.

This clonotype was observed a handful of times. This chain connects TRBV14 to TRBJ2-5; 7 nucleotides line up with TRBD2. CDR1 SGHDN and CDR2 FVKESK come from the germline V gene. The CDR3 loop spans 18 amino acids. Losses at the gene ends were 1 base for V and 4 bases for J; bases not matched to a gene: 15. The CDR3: CASSQGVLGGRRAETQYF. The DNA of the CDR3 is TGTGCCAGCAGCCAAGGGGTGTTGGGCGGGAGACGAGCAGAGACCCAGTACTTC.

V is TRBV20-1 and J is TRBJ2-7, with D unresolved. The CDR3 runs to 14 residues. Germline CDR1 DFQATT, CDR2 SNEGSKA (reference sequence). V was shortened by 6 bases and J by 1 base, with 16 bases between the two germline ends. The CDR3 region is CSALWSARSYEQYF. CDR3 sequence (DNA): TGCAGTGCATTGTGGAGCGCCAGGTCCTACGAGCAGTACTTC.

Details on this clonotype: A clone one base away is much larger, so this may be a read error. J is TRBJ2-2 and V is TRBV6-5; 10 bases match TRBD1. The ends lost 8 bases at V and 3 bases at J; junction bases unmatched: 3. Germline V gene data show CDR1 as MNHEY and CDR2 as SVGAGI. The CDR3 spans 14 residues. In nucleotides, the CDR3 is TGTGCCAGCGCAGGGACAGGGGACACCGGGGAGCTGTTTTTT. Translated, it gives CASAGTGDTGELFF.

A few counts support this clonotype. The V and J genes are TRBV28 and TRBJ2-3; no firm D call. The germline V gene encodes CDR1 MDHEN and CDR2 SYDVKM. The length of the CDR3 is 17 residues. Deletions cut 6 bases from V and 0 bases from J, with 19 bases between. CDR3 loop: CASSGPRISRSTDTQYF. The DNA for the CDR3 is TGTGCCAGCAGCGGACCTAGGATCTCGCGAAGCACAGATACGCAGTATTTT. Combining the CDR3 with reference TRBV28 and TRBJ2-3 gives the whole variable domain DVKVTQSSRYLVKRTGEKVFLECVQDMDHENMFWYRQDPGLGLRLIYFSYDVKMKEKGDIPEGYSVSREKKERFSLILESASTNQTSMYLCASSGPRISRSTDTQYFGPGTRLTVL.

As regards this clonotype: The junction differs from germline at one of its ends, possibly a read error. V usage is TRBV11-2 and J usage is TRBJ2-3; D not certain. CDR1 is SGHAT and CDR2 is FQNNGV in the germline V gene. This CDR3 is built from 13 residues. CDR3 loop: CASNLDRGDTQYF. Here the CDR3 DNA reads TGTGCCAGCAACTTAGATCGTGGTGATACGCAGTATTTT. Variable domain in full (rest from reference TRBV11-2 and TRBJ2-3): EAGVAQSPRYKIIEKRQSVAFWCNPISGHATLYWYQQILGQGPKLLIQFQNNGVVDDSQLPKDRFSAERLKGVDSTLKIQPAKLEDSAVYLCASNLDRGDTQYFGPGTRLTVL.

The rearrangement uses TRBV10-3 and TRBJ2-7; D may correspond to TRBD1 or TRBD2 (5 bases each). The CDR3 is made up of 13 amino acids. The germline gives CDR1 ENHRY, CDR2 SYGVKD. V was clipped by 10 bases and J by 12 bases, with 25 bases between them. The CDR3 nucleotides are TGTGCCACTGAGGGGTCCTCGGAAGGATGGCGGTACTTC. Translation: CATEGSSEGWRYF.

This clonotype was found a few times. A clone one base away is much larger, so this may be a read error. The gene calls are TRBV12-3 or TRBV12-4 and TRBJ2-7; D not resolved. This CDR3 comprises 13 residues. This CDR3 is CVSSSPAPYEQYF. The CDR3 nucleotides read TGTGTCAGCAGTTCGCCCGCGCCCTACGAGCAGTACTTC.

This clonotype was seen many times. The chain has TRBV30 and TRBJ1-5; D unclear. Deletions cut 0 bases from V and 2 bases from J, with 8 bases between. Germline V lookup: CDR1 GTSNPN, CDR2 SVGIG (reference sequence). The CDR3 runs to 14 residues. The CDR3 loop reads CAWSVEGGNQPQHF. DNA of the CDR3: TGTGCCTGGAGTGTGGAGGGAGGCAATCAGCCCCAGCATTTT. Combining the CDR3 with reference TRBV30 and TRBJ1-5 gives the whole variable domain SQTIHQWPATLVQPVGSPLSLECTVEGTSNPNLYWYRQAAGRGLQLLFYSVGIGQISSEVPQNLSASRPQDRQFILSSKKLLLSDSGFYLCAWSVEGGNQPQHFGDGTRLSIL.

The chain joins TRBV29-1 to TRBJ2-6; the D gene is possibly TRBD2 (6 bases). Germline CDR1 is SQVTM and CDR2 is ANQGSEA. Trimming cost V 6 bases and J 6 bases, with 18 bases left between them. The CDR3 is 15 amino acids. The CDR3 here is CSVQGVSGVANVLTF. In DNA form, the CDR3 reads TGCAGCGTCCAAGGGGTTAGCGGTGTGGCCAACGTCCTGACTTTC.

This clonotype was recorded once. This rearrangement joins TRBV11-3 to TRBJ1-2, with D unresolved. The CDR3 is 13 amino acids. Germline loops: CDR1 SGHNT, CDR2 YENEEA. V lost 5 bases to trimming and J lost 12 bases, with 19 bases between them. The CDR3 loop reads CASSIRQARGNTF. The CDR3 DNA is TGTGCCAGCAGCATACGGCAGGCTAGAGGCAACACCTTC.

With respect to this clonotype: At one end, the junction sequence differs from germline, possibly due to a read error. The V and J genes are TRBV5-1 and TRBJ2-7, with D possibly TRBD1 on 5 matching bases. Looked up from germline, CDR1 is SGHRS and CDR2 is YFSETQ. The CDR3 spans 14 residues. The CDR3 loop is CASTRTGNEDEQHF. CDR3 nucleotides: TGCGCCAGCACCCGAACAGGAAACGAGGACGAGCAGCACTTC.

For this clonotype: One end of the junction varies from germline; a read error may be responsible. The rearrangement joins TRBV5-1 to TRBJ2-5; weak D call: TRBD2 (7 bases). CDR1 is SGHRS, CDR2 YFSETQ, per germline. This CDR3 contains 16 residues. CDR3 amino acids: CASSWEGRGTQEAQYF. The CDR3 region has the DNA TGCGCCAGCAGCTGGGAGGGGAGAGGGACACAAGAGGCCCAGTACTTC.

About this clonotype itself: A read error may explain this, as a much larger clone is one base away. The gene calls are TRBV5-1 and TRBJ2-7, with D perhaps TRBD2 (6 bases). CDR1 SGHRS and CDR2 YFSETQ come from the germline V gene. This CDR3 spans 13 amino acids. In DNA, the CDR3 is TGCACCAGCAAGGGAGGAGGGGAGAGCGAGCAGTACTTC. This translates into CTSKGGGESEQYF. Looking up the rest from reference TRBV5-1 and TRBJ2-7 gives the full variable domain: KAGVTQTPRYLIKTRGQQVTLSCSPISGHRSVSWYQQTPGQGLQFLFEYFSETQRNKGNFPGRFSGRQFSNSRSEMNVSTLELGDSALYLCTSKGGGESEQYFGPGTRLTVT.

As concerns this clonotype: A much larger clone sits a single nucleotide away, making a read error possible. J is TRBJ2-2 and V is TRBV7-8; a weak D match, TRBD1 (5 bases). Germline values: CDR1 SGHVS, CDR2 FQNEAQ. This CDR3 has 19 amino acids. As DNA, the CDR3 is TGTGCCAGCAGCTTAGCGTCCCCAGGGTTTCTTGTGGACACCGAGGAGCTGTTTTTT. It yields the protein CASSLASPGFLVDTEELFF.

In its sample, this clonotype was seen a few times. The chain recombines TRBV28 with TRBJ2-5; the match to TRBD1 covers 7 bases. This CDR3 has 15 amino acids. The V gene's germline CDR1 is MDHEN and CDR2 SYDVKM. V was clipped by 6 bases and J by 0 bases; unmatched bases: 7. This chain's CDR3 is CASRTQDRYQETQYF. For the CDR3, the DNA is TGTGCCAGCAGGACCCAGGACAGGTACCAAGAGACCCAGTACTTC.

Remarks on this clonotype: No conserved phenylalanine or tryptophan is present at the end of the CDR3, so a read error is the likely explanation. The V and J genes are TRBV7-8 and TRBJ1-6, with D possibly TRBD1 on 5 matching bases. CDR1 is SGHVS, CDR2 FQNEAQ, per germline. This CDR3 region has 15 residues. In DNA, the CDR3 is TGTGCCAGCAGCGTTAGGCAGGGTCCGAGTTCACACCTCCACTAT. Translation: CASSVRQGPSSHLHY.

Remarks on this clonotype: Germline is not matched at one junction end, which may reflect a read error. CDR3: CAGSVPGCGTDTQYF. Here the CDR3 DNA reads TGTGCCGGCAGCGTACCGGGCTGCGGCACAGATACGCAGTATTTT. The V call is TRBV28, the J call TRBJ2-3; no clear D gene. The length of the CDR3 is 15 residues. In germline, CDR1 is MDHEN, CDR2 SYDVKM.

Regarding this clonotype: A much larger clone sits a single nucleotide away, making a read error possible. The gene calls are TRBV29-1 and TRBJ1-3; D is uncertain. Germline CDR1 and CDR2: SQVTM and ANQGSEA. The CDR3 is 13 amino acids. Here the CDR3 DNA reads TGCAGCGTTGAAGAGGGCCCACCAAACATCATATATTTT. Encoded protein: CSVEEGPPNIIYF.

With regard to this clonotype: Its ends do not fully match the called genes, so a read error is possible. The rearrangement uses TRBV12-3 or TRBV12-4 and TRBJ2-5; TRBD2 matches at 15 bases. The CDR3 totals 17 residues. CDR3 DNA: TGTACCAGCAGCCAGGGACTAGCGGGAGGAGTGGGAGAGACCCAGTACTTC. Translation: CTSSQGLAGGVGETQYF.

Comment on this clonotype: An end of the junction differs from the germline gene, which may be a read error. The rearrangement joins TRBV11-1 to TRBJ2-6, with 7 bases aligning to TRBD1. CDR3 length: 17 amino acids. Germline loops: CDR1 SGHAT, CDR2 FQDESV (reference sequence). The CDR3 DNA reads TGTGCCAGTAGCCCTCCGACAGGGAGCTCTGAGGCCAACGTCCTGACTTTC. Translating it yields CASSPPTGSSEANVLTF.

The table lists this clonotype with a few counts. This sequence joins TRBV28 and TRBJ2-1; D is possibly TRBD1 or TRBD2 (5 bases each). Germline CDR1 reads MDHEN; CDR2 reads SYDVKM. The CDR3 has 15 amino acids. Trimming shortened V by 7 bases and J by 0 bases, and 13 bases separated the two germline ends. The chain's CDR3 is CASKVLGGSYNEQFF. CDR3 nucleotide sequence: TGTGCCAGCAAAGTACTTGGGGGCTCCTACAATGAGCAGTTCTTC.

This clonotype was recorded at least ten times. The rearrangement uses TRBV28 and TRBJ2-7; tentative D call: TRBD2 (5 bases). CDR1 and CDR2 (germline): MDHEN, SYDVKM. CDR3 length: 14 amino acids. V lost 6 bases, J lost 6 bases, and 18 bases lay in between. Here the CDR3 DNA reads TGTGCCAGCAGGCCCCCTCCAGATAGCGCCGAGCAGTACTTC. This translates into CASRPPPDSAEQYF. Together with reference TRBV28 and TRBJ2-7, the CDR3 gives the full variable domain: DVKVTQSSRYLVKRTGEKVFLECVQDMDHENMFWYRQDPGLGLRLIYFSYDVKMKEKGDIPEGYSVSREKKERFSLILESASTNQTSMYLCASRPPPDSAEQYFGPGTRLTVT.

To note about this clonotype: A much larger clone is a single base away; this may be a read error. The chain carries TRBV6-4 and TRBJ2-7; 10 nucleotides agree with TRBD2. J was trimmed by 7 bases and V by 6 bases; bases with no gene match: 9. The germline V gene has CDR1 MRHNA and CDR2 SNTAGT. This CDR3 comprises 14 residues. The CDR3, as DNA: TGTGCCAGCAGCGAGCGGGAGGGATCTGCGGAGCAGTACTTC. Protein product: CASSEREGSAEQYF.